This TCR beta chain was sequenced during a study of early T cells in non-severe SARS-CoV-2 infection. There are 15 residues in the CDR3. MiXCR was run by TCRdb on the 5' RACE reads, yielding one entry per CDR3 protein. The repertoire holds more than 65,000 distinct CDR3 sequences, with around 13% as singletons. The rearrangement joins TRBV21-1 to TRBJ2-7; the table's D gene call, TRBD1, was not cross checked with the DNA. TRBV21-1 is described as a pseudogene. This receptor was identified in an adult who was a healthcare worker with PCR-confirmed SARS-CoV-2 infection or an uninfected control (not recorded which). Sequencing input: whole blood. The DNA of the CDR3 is TGTGCCAGCAGCAAAGATCGGATACAGGCCTACGAGCAGTACTTC. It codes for CASSKDRIQAYEQYF.